The 29 T cell receptor beta chains below were found in one sample sequenced in a study of OX40 agonist ivuxolimab in advanced cancers. The protocol used for the library was the immunoSEQ multiplex PCR assay. Held by TCRdb, this immuneACCESS table contains in-frame sequences only and omits some clones. Under half of the omission traces to an unresolved V gene where checked; the cause of the rest is unknown. The sample data list 20,000 to 25,000 clones, and roughly 93% of these were observed just once. The ten largest clones represent 49% of the sample. The sample consisted of CD4+ or CD8+ T cells sorted from blood, taken in a trial of the OX40 agonist ivuxolimab. Receptor source: an adult with an advanced solid tumor such as melanoma, head and neck, liver or kidney cancer.

The chain recombines TRBV6-1 with TRBJ2-5; 7 nucleotides match TRBD1. The last part of the DNA fits TRBJ2-7 better; the J call may be wrong. This CDR3 comprises 13 residues. Germline CDR1 reads MNHNS; CDR2 reads SASEGT. CDR3 in DNA: TGTGCCAGCAGCCGGGACAGAATATACGAGCAGTACTTC. It codes for CASSRDRIYEQYF.

The gene calls are TRBV2 and TRBJ1-2; D call uncertain. Germline CDR1 SNHLY, CDR2 FYNNEI. Trimming left V 4 bases short and J 3 bases short, with 12 bases between. This CDR3 contains 14 residues. CDR3 protein: CASSVMSADYGYTF. CDR3 coding DNA: TGTGCCAGCAGTGTTATGTCGGCAGACTATGGCTACACCTTC. The full variable domain, completed using reference TRBV2 and TRBJ1-2, is EPEVTQTPSHQVTQMGQEVILRCVPISNHLYFYWYRQILGQKVEFLVSFYNNEISEKSEIFDDQFSVERPDGSNFTLKIRSTKLEDSAMYFCASSVMSADYGYTFGSGTRLTVV.

The gene calls are TRBV18 and TRBJ1-4; 7 positions agree with TRBD1. Germline assignment: CDR1 KGHSH and CDR2 LQKENI. This CDR3 has 19 residues. J lost 0 bases, V lost 1 base, and 11 bases had no gene match. This CDR3 is CASSPRTGSGVATNEKLFF. CDR3 nucleotides: TGTGCCAGCTCACCACGGACAGGCAGTGGGGTTGCAACTAATGAAAAACTGTTTTTT.

The gene calls are TRBV19 and TRBJ2-5; TRBD1 or TRBD2 may be the D gene (5 bases each). There are 14 residues in the CDR3. Germline lookup yields CDR1 LNHDA and CDR2 SQIVND (reference sequence). The V and J ends lost 2 bases and 1 base respectively, with 8 bases between them. CDR3 residues: CASSILGTQETQYF. The CDR3 bases are TGTGCCAGTAGTATATTAGGGACCCAAGAGACCCAGTACTTC.

The genes are TRBV7-9 and TRBJ1-1, with TRBD1 as a possible D gene (6 bases). Germline V lookup: CDR1 SEHNR, CDR2 FQNEAQ (reference sequence). Trimming took off 5 bases at V and 11 bases at J, with 15 bases between the two ends. The CDR3 contains 12 residues. The CDR3 protein is CASSPGAGKAFF. CDR3 in DNA: TGTGCCAGCAGCCCGGGGGCGGGTAAGGCTTTCTTT.

The chain employs TRBV4-1 and TRBJ1-3; a weak D match, TRBD1 (6 bases). Germline V gene sequence: CDR1 MGHRA, CDR2 YSYEKL. The V and J ends lost 3 bases and 3 bases respectively, with 9 bases between them. This CDR3 region has 14 residues. CDR3 in DNA: TGCGCCAGCAGCCAGGGGGCACTTGGAAACACCATATATTTT. This encodes CASSQGALGNTIYF.

This chain links TRBV5-1 with TRBJ2-5, with 8 nucleotides matching TRBD2. J gave up 1 base and V 2 bases, and 4 bases lay outside the gene matches. The CDR3 covers 15 residues. The germline CDR1 and CDR2 sequences are SGHRS and YFSETQ. The CDR3 DNA sequence: TGCGCCAGCAGCTTCCTAGCGGGCCTCCAAGAGACCCAGTACTTC. This encodes CASSFLAGLQETQYF.

This clone appeared a single time. This chain links TRBV11-2 with TRBJ2-3; 8 bases map to TRBD2. CDR3 length: 14 amino acids. Germline CDR1 reads SGHAT; CDR2 reads FQNNGV. The V gene end was trimmed by 8 bases and the J gene end by 5 bases; junction bases not matched to a gene: 9. The CDR3 loop reads CASGPGRAGDTQYF. The DNA for the CDR3 is TGTGCCAGCGGTCCCGGGAGGGCCGGAGATACGCAGTATTTT.

The CDR3 DNA follows: TGTGCCAGCAGCAAGGGGCGGACTGAAAAACTGTTTTTT. Its protein product is CASSKGRTEKLFF. This sequence joins TRBV6-8 and TRBJ1-4; the D gene is possibly TRBD1 (5 bases). The CDR3 is 13 residues long. Germline CDR1 and CDR2: MNHGY and SAAAGT. Trimming shortened V by 6 bases and J by 7 bases, and 12 bases separated the two germline ends.

The V call is TRBV19, the J call TRBJ1-1; D is unresolved. Germline V gene data show CDR1 as LNHDA and CDR2 as SQIVND (reference sequence). V lost 3 bases and J lost 3, with 11 bases in between. The CDR3 covers 14 residues. The DNA of the CDR3 is TGTGCCAGTAGTATCCAGGCCACGGACACTGAAGCTTTCTTT. It is translated as CASSIQATDTEAFF. The full variable domain, its missing parts supplied by reference TRBV19 and TRBJ1-1, is DGGITQSPKYLFRKEGQNVTLSCEQNLNHDAMYWYRQDPGQGLRLIYYSQIVNDFQKGDIAEGYSVSREKKESFPLTVTSAQKNPTAFYLCASSIQATDTEAFFGQGTRLTVV.

V gene TRBV11-2 combines with J gene TRBJ1-1; D is ambiguous. The CDR3 is 17 residues long. Between the trimmed V and J ends, which lost 3 bases and 0 bases, there was a span of 17 bases. The germline CDR1 and CDR2 sequences are SGHAT and FQNNGV. DNA for the CDR3: TGTGCCAGCAGCTTGGCCGGCAGGCGTCTTGTGAACACTGAAGCTTTCTTT. Protein sequence: CASSLAGRRLVNTEAFF.

The sample holds one count of this clone. CDR3 sequence reads: CAISSTGEPTDTQYF. The DNA of the CDR3 is TGTGCCATCAGTTCCACGGGGGAACCCACAGATACGCAGTATTTT. V is TRBV10-3 and J is TRBJ2-3, with D perhaps TRBD2 (6 bases). This CDR3 comprises 15 residues. V lost 5 bases to trimming and J lost 2 bases, with 14 bases between them. The germline V gene encodes CDR1 ENHRY and CDR2 SYGVKD.

The chain recombines TRBV29-1 with TRBJ2-1; TRBD1 matches at 7 bases. CDR3 length equals 15 residues. The V segment lost 7 bases and the J segment 2 bases; nucleotides outside the gene matches: 11. Per germline, CDR1 SQVTM and CDR2 ANQGSEA. The CDR3 nucleotides are TGCAGCGCGTTGACAGGGAGTAGCCCCTACAATGAGCAGTTCTTC. Amino acid sequence: CSALTGSSPYNEQFF.

The CDR3 here is CASSSSGQFYEQYF. CDR3 DNA: TGTGCCAGCAGCTCTTCGGGACAGTTCTACGAGCAGTACTTC. The rearrangement joins TRBV28 to TRBJ2-7, with 7 bases identical to TRBD1. Trimming cost V 6 bases and J 3 bases; bases outside gene matches: 8. Looked up from germline, CDR1 is MDHEN and CDR2 is SYDVKM. The CDR3 length is 14 residues. Looking up the rest from reference TRBV28 and TRBJ2-7 gives the full variable domain: DVKVTQSSRYLVKRTGEKVFLECVQDMDHENMFWYRQDPGLGLRLIYFSYDVKMKEKGDIPEGYSVSREKKERFSLILESASTNQTSMYLCASSSSGQFYEQYFGPGTRLTVT.

V and J are TRBV5-8 and TRBJ2-1, with a weak D call TRBD1 (6 bases). V was clipped by 3 bases and J by 3 bases, with 19 bases between them. The CDR3 extends over 17 amino acids. Germline-derived CDR1 and CDR2 are SGHTS and YDEGEE. The CDR3 spells CASSSPPGHSDYNEQFF. CDR3 nucleotide sequence: TGTGCCAGCAGCTCGCCTCCGGGACACTCGGACTACAATGAGCAGTTCTTC.

This clone has a single count. In DNA form, the CDR3 reads TGCGCCAGCAGCCAAGCCAGGGGAATGAACACTGAAGCTTTCTTT. Amino acids: CASSQARGMNTEAFF. V and J are TRBV4-1 and TRBJ1-1; possibly TRBD1 for D (6 bases). The length of the CDR3 is 15 residues. V was pared by 1 base and J by 0 bases, with 9 bases between. Germline CDR1 MGHRA, CDR2 YSYEKL.

DNA for the CDR3: TGTGCCTGGAGTCCCCGGCGACTAGCGCGGCCAGATACGCAGTATTTT. Its translation: CAWSPRRLARPDTQYF. The rearrangement uses TRBV30 and TRBJ2-3; 8 nucleotides match TRBD2. Germline loops: CDR1 GTSNPN, CDR2 SVGIG (reference sequence). CDR3 length equals 16 residues. Trimming removed 2 bases from V and 4 bases from J; junction bases left unmatched: 11.

The chain joins TRBV4-1 to TRBJ2-3; TRBD1 might be the D (5 bases). This CDR3 is 17 amino acids long. Trimming took off 0 bases at V and 1 base at J, with 14 bases between the two ends. Germline CDR1 and CDR2: MGHRA and YSYEKL. The chain's CDR3 is CASSQDLPAGRTDTQYF. The CDR3 DNA follows: TGCGCCAGCAGCCAAGATCTCCCGGCAGGGCGCACAGATACGCAGTATTTT.

Only one count was recorded for this clone. The rearrangement joins TRBV7-8 to TRBJ1-5; D may be TRBD1 (5 bases). Trimming took 5 bases from V and 7 from J, leaving 21 bases between them. Per germline, CDR1 SGHVS and CDR2 FQNEAQ. The CDR3 consists of 16 residues. CDR3 protein: CASSLGRQAWGQPQHF. The CDR3 nucleotides read TGTGCCAGCAGCCTGGGTAGGCAGGCGTGGGGCCAGCCCCAGCATTTT.

This chain links TRBV27 with TRBJ2-7, with D tentatively TRBD2 (5 bases). The CDR3 runs to 13 residues. CDR1 is MNHEY and CDR2 is SMNVEV in the germline V gene (reference sequence). Trimming removed 2 bases from V and 0 bases from J, with 5 bases in between. The CDR3 loop is CASSLSGSYEQYF. For the CDR3, the DNA is TGTGCCAGCAGTTTAAGCGGCTCCTACGAGCAGTACTTC.

The genes are TRBV5-1 and TRBJ2-1; D not resolved. The CDR3 contains 13 residues. The V gene lost 1 base and the J gene lost 2 bases, with 4 bases spanning the gap. Looked up from germline, CDR1 is SGHRS and CDR2 is YFSETQ. CDR3 residues: CASSLIPYNEQFF. In DNA, the CDR3 is TGCGCCAGCAGCTTGATTCCCTACAATGAGCAGTTCTTC.

The rearrangement uses TRBV6-6 and TRBJ2-2; perhaps TRBD1 as D (6 bases). The CDR3 loop spans 12 amino acids. Germline values: CDR1 MNHNY, CDR2 SVGAGI (reference sequence). The CDR3 spells CAGTTNTGELFF. CDR3 coding DNA: TGTGCGGGGACAACGAACACCGGGGAGCTGTTTTTT.

The chain combines TRBV15 with TRBJ2-5; D possibly uses TRBD1 or TRBD2 (5 bases each). The germline V gene encodes CDR1 LNHNV and CDR2 YYDKDF (reference sequence). The length of the CDR3 is 12 residues. V shed 0 bases and J shed 7 bases, with 6 bases lying between them. CDR3 DNA: TGTGCCACCAGCAGAGATGGGGGGACCCAGTACTTC. Translated: CATSRDGGTQYF.

The chain recombines TRBV19 with TRBJ1-6; unclear D gene. V gave up 5 bases and J gave up 0 bases, with 5 bases separating them. Per the germline V gene, CDR1 is LNHDA and CDR2 is SQIVND (reference sequence). This CDR3 region has 14 residues. CDR3 protein: CASSPSSYNSPLHF. CDR3 in DNA: TGTGCCAGTAGTCCGAGCTCCTATAATTCACCCCTCCACTTT. The full variable domain, with the rest looked up from reference TRBV19 and TRBJ1-6, is DGGITQSPKYLFRKEGQNVTLSCEQNLNHDAMYWYRQDPGQGLRLIYYSQIVNDFQKGDIAEGYSVSREKKESFPLTVTSAQKNPTAFYLCASSPSSYNSPLHFGNGTRLTVT.

The J gene is TRBJ1-3, the V gene TRBV28; TRBD1 agrees at 11 bases. This CDR3 is 17 amino acids long. Germline V gene sequence: CDR1 MDHEN, CDR2 SYDVKM. J gave up 0 bases and V 4 bases, and 5 bases lay outside the gene matches. CDR3 protein: CASSSSGTGGSGNTIYF. CDR3 DNA: TGTGCCAGCAGTTCCTCCGGGACAGGGGGCTCTGGAAACACCATATATTTT.

This chain connects TRBV6-1 to TRBJ2-3; unclear D gene. This CDR3 comprises 12 residues. V shed 1 base and J shed 6 bases, with 5 bases lying between them. Germline CDR1 is MNHNS and CDR2 is SASEGT. In DNA, the CDR3 is TGTGCCAGCAGTGAAGTTTCCGATACGCAGTATTTT. Translated, it gives CASSEVSDTQYF.

The chain employs TRBV7-8 and TRBJ1-1; perhaps TRBD1 as D (6 bases). The CDR3 runs 16 residues. The V end was cut by 1 base, the J end by 0 bases, with 12 bases between. The V gene's germline CDR1 is SGHVS and CDR2 FQNEAQ. CDR3 nucleotides: TGTGCCAGCAGCTTAGTCGGGGGCCCCGTGAACACTGAAGCTTTCTTT. Translation gives CASSLVGGPVNTEAFF.

The chain has TRBV18 and TRBJ2-5; D not certain. The CDR3 loop spans 15 amino acids. V was clipped by 8 bases and J by 0 bases, with 16 bases between them. Germline V gene sequence: CDR1 KGHSH, CDR2 LQKENI. Here the CDR3 DNA reads TGTGCCAGCACCAGCGATGCTACGTACCAAGAGACCCAGTACTTC. It yields the protein CASTSDATYQETQYF.

This rearrangement joins TRBV5-6 to TRBJ1-1; D is ambiguous. The germline V and J ends were trimmed by 0 bases and 7 bases, with 13 bases remaining between them. The germline CDR1 and CDR2 sequences are SGHDT and YYEEEE. This CDR3 spans 14 amino acids. CDR3 coding DNA: TGTGCCAGCAGCTTGGCCGAGGCTGGGATTGAAGCTTTCTTT. Translation: CASSLAEAGIEAFF.